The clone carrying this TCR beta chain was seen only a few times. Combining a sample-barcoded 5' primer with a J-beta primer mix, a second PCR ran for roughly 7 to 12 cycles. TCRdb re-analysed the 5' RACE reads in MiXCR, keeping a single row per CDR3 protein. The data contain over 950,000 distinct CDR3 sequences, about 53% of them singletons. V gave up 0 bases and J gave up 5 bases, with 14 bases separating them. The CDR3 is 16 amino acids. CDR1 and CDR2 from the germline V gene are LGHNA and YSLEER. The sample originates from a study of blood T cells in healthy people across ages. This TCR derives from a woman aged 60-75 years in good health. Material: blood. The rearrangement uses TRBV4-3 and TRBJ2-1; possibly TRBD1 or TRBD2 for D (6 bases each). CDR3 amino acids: CASSQEEAGEDNEQFF. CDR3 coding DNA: TGCGCCAGCAGCCAAGAGGAGGCAGGGGAGGACAATGAGCAGTTCTTC.